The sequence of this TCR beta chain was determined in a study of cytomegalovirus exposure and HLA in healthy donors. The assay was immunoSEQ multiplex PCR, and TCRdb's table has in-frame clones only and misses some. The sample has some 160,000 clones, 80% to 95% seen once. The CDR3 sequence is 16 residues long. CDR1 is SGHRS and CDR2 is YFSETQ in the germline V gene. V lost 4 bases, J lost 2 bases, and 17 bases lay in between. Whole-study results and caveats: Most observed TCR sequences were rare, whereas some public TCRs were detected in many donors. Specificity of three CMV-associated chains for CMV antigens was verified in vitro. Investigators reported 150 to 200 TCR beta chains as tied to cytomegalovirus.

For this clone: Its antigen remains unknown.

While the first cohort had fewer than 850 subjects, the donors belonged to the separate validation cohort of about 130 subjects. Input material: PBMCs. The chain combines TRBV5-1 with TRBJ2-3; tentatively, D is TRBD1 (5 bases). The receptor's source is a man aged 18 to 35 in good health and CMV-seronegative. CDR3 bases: TGCGCCAGCAGCACACTATTCACAGGACCCACAGATACGCAGTATTTT. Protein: CASSTLFTGPTDTQYF.